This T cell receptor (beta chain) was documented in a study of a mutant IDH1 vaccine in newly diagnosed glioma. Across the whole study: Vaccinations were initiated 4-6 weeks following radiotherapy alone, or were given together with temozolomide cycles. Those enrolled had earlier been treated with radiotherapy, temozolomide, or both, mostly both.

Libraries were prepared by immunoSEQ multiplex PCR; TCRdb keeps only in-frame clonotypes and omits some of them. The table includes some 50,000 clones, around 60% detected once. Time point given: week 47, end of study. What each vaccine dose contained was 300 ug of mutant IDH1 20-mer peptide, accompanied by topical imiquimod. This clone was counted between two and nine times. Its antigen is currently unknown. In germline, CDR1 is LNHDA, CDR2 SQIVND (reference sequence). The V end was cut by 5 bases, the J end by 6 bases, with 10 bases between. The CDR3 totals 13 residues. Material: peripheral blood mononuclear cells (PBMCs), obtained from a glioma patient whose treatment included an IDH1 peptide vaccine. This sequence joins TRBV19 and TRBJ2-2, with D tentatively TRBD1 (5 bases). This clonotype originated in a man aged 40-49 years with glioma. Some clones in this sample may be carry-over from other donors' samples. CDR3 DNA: TGTGCCAGTAGTCCGGCAGGGTCCGGGGAGCTGTTTTTT. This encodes CASSPAGSGELFF.